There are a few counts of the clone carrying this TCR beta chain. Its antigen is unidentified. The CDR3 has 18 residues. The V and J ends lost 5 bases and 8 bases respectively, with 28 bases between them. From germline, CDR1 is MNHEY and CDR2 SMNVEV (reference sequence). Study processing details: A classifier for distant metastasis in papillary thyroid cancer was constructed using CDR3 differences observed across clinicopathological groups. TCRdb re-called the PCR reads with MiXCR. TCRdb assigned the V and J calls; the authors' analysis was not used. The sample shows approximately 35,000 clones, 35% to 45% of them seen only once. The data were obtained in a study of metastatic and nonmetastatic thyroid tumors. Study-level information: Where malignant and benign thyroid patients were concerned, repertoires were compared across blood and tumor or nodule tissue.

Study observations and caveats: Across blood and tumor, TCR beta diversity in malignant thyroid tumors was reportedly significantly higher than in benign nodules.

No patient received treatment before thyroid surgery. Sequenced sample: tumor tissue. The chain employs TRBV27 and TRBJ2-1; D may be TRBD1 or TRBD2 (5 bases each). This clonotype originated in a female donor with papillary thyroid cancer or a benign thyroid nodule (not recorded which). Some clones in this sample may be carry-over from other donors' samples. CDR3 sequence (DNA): TGTGCCAGCAGTCCCGAACTAGGGGCGGCAGGGTTTGGATATGAGCAGTTCTTC. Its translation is CASSPELGAAGFGYEQFF.